These 10 T cell receptor beta chains were sequenced from one sample in a study of human T cells and chemical hapten exposure. The time point is: pre-sensitization, week 0. Treatment denoted: therapeutic diphenylcyclopropenone sensitization with weekly scalp DPC. TCRdb called the RACE reads again in MiXCR, with one record for every CDR3 protein. The data show a few hundred thousand distinct CDR3 sequences, roughly 6% seen once. The material sequenced was whole blood, taken in connection with sensitization to the hapten diphenylcyclopropenone (DPC). Every receptor here comes from a woman between 18 and 30 years old with alopecia areata. Some clones in this sample may be carry-over from other donors' samples.

This clonotype was counted between two and nine times. This chain joins TRBV9 and TRBJ2-7, with D tentatively TRBD1 (6 bases). The CDR3 spans 14 residues. Per germline, CDR1 SGDLS and CDR2 YYNGEE. V was trimmed by 6 bases and J by 0 bases, leaving 13 bases between them. The CDR3 nucleotides read TGTGCCAGCACGGCGGACAGTCACTCCTACGAGCAGTACTTC. It yields the protein CASTADSHSYEQYF. The full variable domain, completed using reference TRBV9 and TRBJ2-7, is DSGVTQTPKHLITATGQRVTLRCSPRSGDLSVYWYQQSLDQGLQFLIQYYNGEERAKGNILERFSAQQFPDLHSELNLSSLELGDSALYFCASTADSHSYEQYFGPGTRLTVT.

This clonotype has more than one count but fewer than ten. For the CDR3, the DNA is TGTGCCACCGTAGACAGGGGGACCGGGGAGCTGTTTTTT. Protein sequence: CATVDRGTGELFF. This rearrangement joins TRBV25-1 to TRBJ2-2; 9 nucleotides agree with TRBD1. The CDR3 extends over 13 amino acids. Per germline, CDR1 MGHDK and CDR2 SYGVNS. V was pared by 10 bases and J by 5 bases, with 5 bases of the junction left unmatched.

The chain employs TRBV7-6 and TRBJ2-1, with D perhaps matching TRBD1 or TRBD2 (5 bases each). CDR1 is SGHVS, CDR2 FNYEAQ, per germline. Trimming cost V 5 bases and J 10 bases, with 15 bases left between them. The CDR3 is 13 residues long. CDR3 bases: TGTGCCAGCAGCCCACCCGGGGCTTTGGAGCAGTTCTTC. Translated, it gives CASSPPGALEQFF.

This clonotype showed up just a few times. The V gene is TRBV12-3 or TRBV12-4, the J gene TRBJ1-2; possible D gene TRBD1, 5 bases. There are 13 residues in the CDR3. Trimming took off 7 bases at V and 2 bases at J, with 11 bases between the two ends. CDR3 loop: CASTLEGNYGYTF. CDR3 DNA: TGTGCCAGCACCCTCGAGGGGAACTATGGCTACACCTTC.

This clonotype was detected ten times or more. The chain recombines TRBV4-3 with TRBJ1-6; D remains ambiguous. In germline, CDR1 is LGHNA, CDR2 YSLEER. V gave up 1 base and J gave up 2 bases, with 12 bases separating them. The CDR3 is 17 amino acids. CDR3 coding DNA: TGCGCCAGCAGCCAAGGGTCTTTTAAGACCTATAATTCACCCCTCCACTTT. It yields the protein CASSQGSFKTYNSPLHF.

The rearrangement joins TRBV29-1 to TRBJ2-1, with 13 bases matching TRBD2. Germline values: CDR1 SQVTM, CDR2 ANQGSEA. The junction had 17 bases not matched to a gene; V was cut back by 0 bases and J by 9 bases. This CDR3 spans 19 amino acids. The CDR3 region has the DNA TGCAGCGTTGAAGATGCCCGAACTAGCGGGGGGGCCATCTTCGGTGAGCAGTTCTTC. Translating gives CSVEDARTSGGAIFGEQFF.

This clonotype was seen ten or more times. V and J are TRBV4-3 and TRBJ2-3; weak D call: TRBD2 (6 bases). Germline CDR1 reads LGHNA; CDR2 reads YSLEER. Trimming shortened V by 0 bases and J by 4 bases, and 17 bases separated the two germline ends. CDR3 size: 17 residues. As DNA, the CDR3 is TGCGCCAGCAGCCAAGACACTGCGGGGTCGTCCGCAGATACGCAGTATTTT. This sequence encodes CASSQDTAGSSADTQYF.

This clonotype has a handful of counts. The chain has TRBV29-1 and TRBJ1-5, with D perhaps matching TRBD1 (5 bases). The germline V and J ends were trimmed by 6 bases and 9 bases, with 15 bases remaining between them. The CDR3 spans 12 residues. Germline V gene sequence: CDR1 SQVTM, CDR2 ANQGSEA. In nucleotides, the CDR3 is TGCAGCGTATGGGACCCAAGAGGGCCCCAGCATTTT. Protein: CSVWDPRGPQHF.

The sample holds many counts of this clonotype. The V call is TRBV6-6, the J call TRBJ1-4; D is possibly TRBD1 (6 bases). Between the trimmed V and J ends, which lost 4 bases and 5 bases, there was a span of 14 bases. CDR3 length: 15 amino acids. Germline V gives CDR1 MNHNY, CDR2 SVGAGI (reference sequence). CDR3 nucleotide sequence: TGTGCCAGCAGTTCCGGACAGACCAGAAATGAAAAACTGTTTTTT. Residues: CASSSGQTRNEKLFF.

This clonotype turned up a few times. The chain employs TRBV6-2 or TRBV6-3 and TRBJ1-1, with D possibly TRBD1 on 6 matching bases. Germline CDR1 is MNHEY and CDR2 is SVGEGT. The CDR3 is 15 residues long. Trimming removed 2 bases at V and 2 bases at J, with 12 bases between. CDR3 loop: CASSYPDSLNTEAFF. The CDR3 nucleotides are TGTGCCAGCAGTTACCCGGACAGTTTAAACACTGAAGCTTTCTTT.